The source of this T cell receptor beta chain is a study of CD8 T cells in ankylosing spondylitis. The CDR3 consists of 15 residues. The V and J ends lost 1 base and 5 bases, in that order; junction bases with no gene match: 7. Germline V gene sequence: CDR1 MNHNS, CDR2 SASEGT. By quantitative 5'-RACE with molecular barcodes, the TCR beta libraries were made. One entry per CDR3 protein, called by TCRdb with MiXCR from the 5' RACE reads. The sample lists more than 200,000 distinct CDR3 sequences; 24% were seen once. The TCR comes from a male donor with ankylosing spondylitis or in good health (not recorded which). The sequenced sample consisted of blood, either unsorted or a sorted T cell fraction (not recorded which). The chain combines TRBV6-1 with TRBJ1-1, with 7 bases identical to TRBD1. Written as DNA, the CDR3 is TGTGCCAGCAGTGAAGTCCGTCAGGGGGAGACTGAAGCTTTCTTT. It yields the protein CASSEVRQGETEAFF.